Following are 25 T cell receptor beta chains from one sample sequenced in a study of T cell responses to AZD1222 COVID-19 vaccine. The repertoire was sequenced with immunoSEQ multiplex PCR; TCRdb's copy has only in-frame clones and lacks some. The sample holds 150,000 to 200,000 clones; 85% to 95% are singletons and the top ten take roughly 4.6%. This specimen consisted of peripheral blood, obtained 28 days after the second AZD1222 dose. All receptors come from an adult who received the AZD1222 COVID-19 vaccine.

The chain has TRBV28 and TRBJ1-5; the D gene is possibly TRBD1 (5 bases). Looked up from germline, CDR1 is MDHEN and CDR2 is SYDVKM. The CDR3 length is 14 residues. The V end was cut by 3 bases, the J end by 6 bases, with 12 bases between. CDR3 sequence reads: CASSLGQVGQPQHF. The CDR3 DNA sequence: TGTGCCAGCAGTTTGGGGCAGGTTGGTCAGCCCCAGCATTTT. Looking up the rest from reference TRBV28 and TRBJ1-5 gives the full variable domain: DVKVTQSSRYLVKRTGEKVFLECVQDMDHENMFWYRQDPGLGLRLIYFSYDVKMKEKGDIPEGYSVSREKKERFSLILESASTNQTSMYLCASSLGQVGQPQHFGDGTRLSIL.

The chain uses TRBV7-3 and TRBJ2-2; 8 positions match TRBD1. The junction had 4 bases not matched to a gene; V was cut back by 5 bases and J by 5 bases. This CDR3 contains 14 residues. In germline, CDR1 is SGHTA, CDR2 FQGTGA. The DNA for the CDR3 is TGTGCCAGCAGCGCAGACAGGGGAACCGGGGAGCTGTTTTTT. It is translated as CASSADRGTGELFF. Based on the CDR3 plus reference TRBV7-3 and TRBJ2-2, the full variable domain is GAGVSQTPSNKVTEKGKYVELRCDPISGHTALYWYRQSLGQGPEFLIYFQGTGAADDSGLPNDRFFAVRPEGSVSTLKIQRTERGDSAVYLCASSADRGTGELFFGEGSRLTVL.

V is TRBV27 and J is TRBJ2-1, with D unresolved. Trimming removed 0 bases from V and 1 base from J, with 10 bases in between. CDR1 and CDR2 from the germline V gene are MNHEY and SMNVEV (reference sequence). There are 16 residues in the CDR3. The CDR3: CASSLSIGHSYNEQFF. The DNA for the CDR3 is TGTGCCAGCAGTTTATCGATCGGGCATTCCTACAATGAGCAGTTCTTC.

The rearrangement uses TRBV9 and TRBJ2-3; D uncertain. The CDR3 length is 16 residues. The germline V and J ends were trimmed by 0 bases and 7 bases, with 18 bases remaining between them. Looked up from germline, CDR1 is SGDLS and CDR2 is YYNGEE. The CDR3 sequence is CASSVGSSLIQYTQYF. CDR3 nucleotides: TGTGCCAGCAGCGTAGGGTCCAGCCTCATTCAGTATACGCAGTATTTT.

The genes are TRBV5-1 and TRBJ2-1, with 7 bases lining up with TRBD2. Trimming cost V 1 base and J 5 bases; bases outside gene matches: 9. This CDR3 comprises 16 residues. Germline CDR1 is SGHRS and CDR2 is YFSETQ. The CDR3 sequence: CASSLLGLAENNEQFF. CDR3 nucleotides: TGCGCCAGCAGCTTGCTTGGGCTAGCGGAAAACAATGAGCAGTTCTTC.

In DNA form, the CDR3 reads TGTGCCAGCAGCTTACGTCAGGGGGTCACCGGGGAGCTGTTTTTT. This encodes CASSLRQGVTGELFF. The rearrangement links TRBV11-3 to TRBJ2-2, with TRBD1 identical over 7 bases. From germline, CDR1 is SGHNT and CDR2 YENEEA. With 2 bases clipped from V and 4 bases from J, the junction kept 4 bases outside the gene matches. The CDR3 has 15 residues.

The gene calls are TRBV7-9 and TRBJ1-2; the D gene is possibly TRBD1 (6 bases). V was shortened by 3 bases and J by 4 bases, with 12 bases between the two germline ends. Germline loops: CDR1 SEHNR, CDR2 FQNEAQ (reference sequence). This CDR3 is 14 amino acids long. CDR3 coding DNA: TGTGCCAGCAGCTTGGGGGGCAACTCCTATGGCTACACCTTC. Its translation: CASSLGGNSYGYTF.

The V call is TRBV28, the J call TRBJ1-3; no reliable D call. In germline, CDR1 is MDHEN, CDR2 SYDVKM. The CDR3 contains 15 residues. The V end was cut by 2 bases, the J end by 0 bases, with 8 bases between. The chain's CDR3 is CASSLGGSSGNTIYF. The CDR3 DNA sequence: TGTGCCAGCAGTTTAGGCGGGAGCTCTGGAAACACCATATATTTT.

This clone was detected once. The genes are TRBV11-2 and TRBJ2-1, with 13 nucleotides matching TRBD2. In germline, CDR1 is SGHAT, CDR2 FQNNGV. The V and J ends lost 3 bases and 4 bases, in that order; junction bases with no gene match: 6. The CDR3 sequence is 17 residues long. The CDR3 sequence: CASSLRLAGGLYNEQFF. For the CDR3, the DNA is TGTGCCAGCAGCTTGAGACTAGCGGGAGGCCTATACAATGAGCAGTTCTTC.

The chain has TRBV19 and TRBJ1-2; D unclear. Between the trimmed V and J ends, which lost 4 bases and 2 bases, there was a span of 11 bases. CDR1 is LNHDA and CDR2 is SQIVND in the germline V gene (reference sequence). This CDR3 spans 14 amino acids. The CDR3 DNA reads TGTGCCAGTAGTACCCCATGGCAAAACTATGGCTACACCTTC. Protein: CASSTPWQNYGYTF.

The chain employs TRBV4-1 and TRBJ2-2; 8 bases are a match to TRBD2. V lost 1 base and J lost 7; bases outside the gene matches: 11. The length of the CDR3 is 17 residues. Germline V gene data show CDR1 as MGHRA and CDR2 as YSYEKL. CDR3 in amino acids: CASSQAAGRAGSGELFF. Written as DNA, the CDR3 is TGCGCCAGCAGCCAAGCTGCCGGGAGGGCCGGTAGCGGGGAGCTGTTTTTT.

J is TRBJ1-1 and V is TRBV14; D may be TRBD1 (5 bases). Trimming took 2 bases from V and 8 from J, leaving 12 bases between them. Germline assignment: CDR1 SGHDN and CDR2 FVKESK. The CDR3 is made up of 13 amino acids. CDR3 residues: CASSQIRGREAFF. The CDR3 DNA sequence: TGTGCCAGCAGCCAAATAAGGGGACGAGAAGCTTTCTTT.

The CDR3 reads CASSLDRGYGNTIYF. The CDR3 nucleotides read TGTGCCAGCAGTCTGGACAGGGGGTACGGAAACACCATATATTTT. The chain joins TRBV27 to TRBJ1-3; 10 bases agree with TRBD1. The CDR3 covers 15 residues. Per the germline V gene, CDR1 is MNHEY and CDR2 is SMNVEV (reference sequence). V lost 5 bases, J lost 4 bases, and 5 bases stayed unmatched.

This clone was recorded a few times. Relative to the germline gene, one junction end is altered; a read error may explain this. The CDR3 nucleotides are TGCAGTGCTAGACAGGGTGTCTTCGGTGTCTTT. Protein: CSARQGVFGVF. This chain uses TRBV20-1 with TRBJ1-4; D is perhaps TRBD1 (5 bases). CDR3 length: 11 residues. CDR1 is DFQATT, CDR2 SNEGSKA, per germline (reference sequence).

CDR3 DNA sequence: TGTGCCAGTACTCCGACAGGGGGGTATACTGAAGCTTTCTTT. Its protein is CASTPTGGYTEAFF. The rearrangement joins TRBV19 to TRBJ1-1; 9 nucleotides agree with TRBD1. J gave up 5 bases and V 7 bases, and 8 bases lay outside the gene matches. The CDR3 is made up of 14 amino acids. CDR1 is LNHDA, CDR2 SQIVND, per germline (reference sequence). Full variable domain (rest looked up from reference TRBV19 and TRBJ1-1): DGGITQSPKYLFRKEGQNVTLSCEQNLNHDAMYWYRQDPGQGLRLIYYSQIVNDFQKGDIAEGYSVSREKKESFPLTVTSAQKNPTAFYLCASTPTGGYTEAFFGQGTRLTVV.

The chain employs TRBV3-1 (or the pseudogene TRBV3-2) and TRBJ2-5, with D unresolved. The CDR3 length is 14 residues. The V end was cut by 1 base, the J end by 4 bases, with 10 bases between. Germline CDR1 LGHDT, CDR2 YNNKEL (reference sequence). As DNA, the CDR3 is TGTGCCAGCAGCCAAGGGTGGGGTGGAGAGACCCAGTACTTC. Its protein product is CASSQGWGGETQYF.

The V and J genes are TRBV6-2 or TRBV6-3 and TRBJ2-5; 10 bases line up with TRBD2. The V gene end was trimmed by 6 bases and the J gene end by 0 bases; junction bases not matched to a gene: 7. Germline V CDR1 and CDR2: MNHEY, SVGEGT. The CDR3 covers 16 residues. The CDR3 reads CASSPGLAAYQETQYF. The CDR3 region has the DNA TGTGCCAGCAGCCCTGGACTAGCGGCGTACCAAGAGACCCAGTACTTC.

The chain employs TRBV10-3 and TRBJ1-5; 7 bases are a match to TRBD1. From germline, CDR1 is ENHRY and CDR2 SYGVKD. There are 14 residues in the CDR3. V lost 0 bases and J lost 6; bases outside the gene matches: 2. The CDR3 DNA sequence: TGTGCCATCAGTGAGTCGGCAGGGGGTCAGCCCCAGCATTTT. It yields the protein CAISESAGGQPQHF.

The V gene is TRBV10-3, the J gene TRBJ2-7, with 13 bases identical to TRBD2. The ends lost 10 bases at V and 7 bases at J; junction bases unmatched: 4. The germline V gene encodes CDR1 ENHRY and CDR2 SYGVKD. The CDR3 covers 12 residues. The CDR3 sequence is CATGLAGAEQYF. CDR3 nucleotide sequence: TGTGCCACCGGACTAGCGGGAGCGGAGCAGTACTTC.

The table lists this clone with a count of one. CDR3 DNA sequence: TGTGCCAGCAGTTTAACCACTAGCGGGAGCACCTACGAGCAGTACTTC. As protein: CASSLTTSGSTYEQYF. J is TRBJ2-7 and V is TRBV28, with 11 bases matching TRBD2. The CDR3 consists of 16 residues. The germline CDR1 and CDR2 sequences are MDHEN and SYDVKM. Germline trimming cut 2 bases from V and 2 bases from J; bases unmatched to any gene: 5. The whole variable domain, remainder taken from reference TRBV28 and TRBJ2-7, is DVKVTQSSRYLVKRTGEKVFLECVQDMDHENMFWYRQDPGLGLRLIYFSYDVKMKEKGDIPEGYSVSREKKERFSLILESASTNQTSMYLCASSLTTSGSTYEQYFGPGTRLTVT.

This clone was seen a handful of times. The chain combines TRBV19 with TRBJ2-1, with TRBD1 as a possible D gene (6 bases). Between the trimmed V and J ends, which lost 5 bases and 5 bases, there was a span of 22 bases. Germline-derived CDR1 and CDR2 are LNHDA and SQIVND (reference sequence). The CDR3 is 17 amino acids. The CDR3: CASSGRGTGLLNNEQFF. CDR3 sequence (DNA): TGTGCCAGTAGTGGCCGGGGTACAGGGTTGTTAAACAATGAGCAGTTCTTC.

The J gene is TRBJ2-1, the V gene TRBV7-5; the table names TRBD2, a call not compared with the DNA. TRBV7-5 is labeled a pseudogene. CDR3 length: 14 residues. CDR3 sequence reads: CARTTGTSNNEQFF. Written as DNA, the CDR3 is TGTGCCAGAACAACCGGGACTAGCAACAATGAGCAGTTCTTC.

Written as DNA, the CDR3 is TGTGCCAGCAGCCGCTCTATGCGACCGGGACAGGGGAAGTACGAGCAGTACTTC. It is translated as CASSRSMRPGQGKYEQYF. The rearrangement links TRBV5-6 to TRBJ2-7, with 10 nucleotides matching TRBD1. CDR3 size: 18 residues. The V gene's germline CDR1 is SGHDT and CDR2 YYEEEE. With V trimmed by 4 bases and J by 4 bases, 17 bases remained unmatched.

The V call is TRBV7-9, the J call TRBJ1-6; perhaps TRBD1 as D (5 bases). Looked up from germline, CDR1 is SEHNR and CDR2 is FQNEAQ (reference sequence). V lost 1 base, J lost 7 bases, and 8 bases lay in between. This CDR3 comprises 14 residues. The CDR3 region is CASSLGGANSPLHF. The CDR3 DNA sequence: TGTGCCAGCAGCTTAGGGGGCGCGAATTCACCCCTCCACTTT.

The chain links TRBV15 to TRBJ1-2, with D maybe TRBD1 (5 bases). V gave up 6 bases and J gave up 4 bases, with 18 bases separating them. Germline-derived CDR1 and CDR2 are LNHNV and YYDKDF (reference sequence). The CDR3 totals 15 residues. CDR3 DNA: TGTGCCACCAGTCTGGGGGGTCAAGGACGCTATGGCTACACCTTC. Amino acid sequence: CATSLGGQGRYGYTF.